The 25 T cell receptor beta chains below come from one sample, sequenced in a study of blood T cells in healthy people across ages. Using a J-beta primer mix together with a sample-barcoded 5' primer, a second PCR was run for about 7 to 12 cycles. TCRdb reprocessed the 5' RACE reads with MiXCR, giving one entry per CDR3 protein. Of over a million distinct CDR3 sequences in the sample, around 59% were seen once. The sequenced sample consisted of blood. All receptors derive from a man aged 18 to 30 in good health.

The V and J genes are TRBV7-9 and TRBJ2-5; no clear D. The CDR3 contains 10 residues. V lost 6 bases to trimming and J lost 5 bases, with 4 bases between them. The germline gives CDR1 SEHNR, CDR2 FQNEAQ (reference sequence). This CDR3 reads CASRSETQYF. The CDR3 bases are TGTGCCAGCAGATCCGAGACCCAGTACTTC.

This sequence joins TRBV29-1 and TRBJ1-2, with D possibly matching TRBD1 (6 bases). V gave up 4 bases and J gave up 6 bases, with 12 bases separating them. The germline CDR1 and CDR2 sequences are SQVTM and ANQGSEA. The CDR3 spans 12 residues. This CDR3 reads CSVVRGADGYTF. The CDR3 DNA sequence: TGCAGCGTTGTGAGGGGGGCGGATGGCTACACCTTC.

This clonotype showed up just a few times. The V and J genes are TRBV24-1 and TRBJ2-6, with a possible D match to TRBD2 (6 bases). V was shortened by 4 bases and J by 2 bases, with 8 bases between the two germline ends. CDR3 length equals 15 residues. Germline V gene data show CDR1 as KGHDR and CDR2 as SFDVKD. CDR3: CATSEGGAGANVLTF. The DNA of the CDR3 is TGTGCCACCAGTGAGGGCGGGGCTGGGGCCAACGTCCTGACTTTC.

The chain joins TRBV7-2 to TRBJ2-7; TRBD2 agrees at 11 bases. Germline values: CDR1 SGHTA, CDR2 FQGNSA. V dropped 6 bases and J dropped 4; count of bases not matched to a gene: 17. The CDR3 runs to 18 residues. The CDR3 sequence is CASSPTSGSRFGPYEQYF. The CDR3 DNA is TGTGCCAGCAGTCCTACTAGCGGGAGCCGTTTCGGGCCTTACGAGCAGTACTTC.

The chain combines TRBV20-1 with TRBJ2-5; D is undetermined. TRBJ2-7 explains the end of the DNA better; the J call may be wrong. The CDR3 spans 12 residues. Germline CDR1 is DFQATT and CDR2 is SNEGSKA (reference sequence). CDR3 nucleotide sequence: TGCAGTGCTAGTAGGGCAGGATACGAGCAGTACTTC. This sequence encodes CSASRAGYEQYF.

The chain uses TRBV7-9 and TRBJ1-4; maybe TRBD1 (6 bases). There are 17 residues in the CDR3. Germline-derived CDR1 and CDR2 are SEHNR and FQNEAQ (reference sequence). Deletions cut 4 bases from V and 1 base from J, with 16 bases between. CDR3 sequence: CASSSLGGARTNEKLFF. Here the CDR3 DNA reads TGTGCCAGCAGCTCTCTCGGGGGGGCGCGAACTAATGAAAAACTGTTTTTT.

This chain connects TRBV6-2 or TRBV6-3 to TRBJ1-2; possibly TRBD1 for D (5 bases). V was clipped by 5 bases and J by 4 bases, with 17 bases between them. This CDR3 is built from 15 residues. CDR1 is MNHEY, CDR2 SVGEGT, per germline. This chain's CDR3 is CASSRRPTVRYGYTF. The CDR3 DNA follows: TGTGCCAGCAGTCGAAGGCCGACAGTGCGCTATGGCTACACCTTC.

The chain joins TRBV4-3 to TRBJ2-2, with 7 positions matching TRBD2. The V gene end was trimmed by 1 base and the J gene end by 5 bases; junction bases not matched to a gene: 7. The CDR3 has 16 amino acids. Germline CDR1 LGHNA, CDR2 YSLEER. CDR3 in amino acids: CASSQGSGGSTGELFF. CDR3 bases: TGCGCCAGCAGCCAAGGTTCCGGGGGGTCTACCGGGGAGCTGTTTTTT.

Worth noting for this clonotype: A read error may account for a junction end that differs from germline. CDR3 sequence reads: CRASGTPYEQNF. For the CDR3, the DNA is TGCAGAGCTAGCGGGACCCCCTACGAGCAGAACTTC. The chain is built from TRBV20-1 and TRBJ2-7; TRBD2 aligns across 9 bases. The germline V gene has CDR1 DFQATT and CDR2 SNEGSKA (reference sequence). This CDR3 has 12 amino acids.

This chain connects TRBV4-2 to TRBJ2-1; tentative D call: TRBD1 (5 bases). Trimming left V 4 bases short and J 7 bases short, with 17 bases between. The V gene's germline CDR1 is LGHNA and CDR2 YNFKEQ. This CDR3 region has 15 residues. CDR3 in amino acids: CASSRNPDSKNEQFF. CDR3 sequence (DNA): TGTGCCAGCAGCCGCAATCCAGACAGTAAGAATGAGCAGTTCTTC.

This clonotype came up a few times. The genes are TRBV5-1 and TRBJ1-4; 7 bases are shared with TRBD1. CDR3 length: 16 residues. Germline V gene lookup returns CDR1 SGHRS and CDR2 YFSETQ. With V trimmed by 4 bases and J by 6 bases, 12 bases remained unmatched. The CDR3 here is CASSLNPQGGDEKLFF. As DNA, the CDR3 is TGCGCCAGCAGCCTAAACCCCCAGGGGGGGGATGAAAAACTGTTTTTT.

This clonotype has more than one count but fewer than ten. This chain uses TRBV29-1 with TRBJ2-1; possible D gene TRBD2, 5 bases. V was pared by 0 bases and J by 9 bases, with 9 bases between. Germline values: CDR1 SQVTM, CDR2 ANQGSEA. The CDR3 contains 12 residues. CDR3 in amino acids: CSVEDGESEQFF. CDR3 bases: TGCAGCGTTGAAGACGGGGAGAGTGAGCAGTTCTTC.

The CDR3 coding sequence is TGTGCCAGCCGGGGGCATGGACACCAAGAGACCCAGTACTTC. This codes for CASRGHGHQETQYF. V usage is TRBV7-9 and J usage is TRBJ2-5; tentatively, D is TRBD1 or TRBD2 (6 bases each). The V end lost 8 bases, the J end lost 0 bases, and 13 bases lay between the germline ends. This CDR3 has 14 amino acids. CDR1 is SEHNR and CDR2 is FQNEAQ in the germline V gene (reference sequence).

At least ten counts were recorded for this clonotype. The chain is built from TRBV10-3 and TRBJ2-5, with 7 nucleotides matching TRBD2. V shed 6 bases and J 4 bases; nucleotides not matched to a gene: 5. CDR1 is ENHRY and CDR2 is SYGVKD in the germline V gene. This CDR3 region has 13 residues. The CDR3 loop is CAISERGTETQYF. Written as DNA, the CDR3 is TGTGCCATCAGCGAGCGGGGCACAGAGACCCAGTACTTC.

J is TRBJ2-1 and V is TRBV7-9, with D possibly being TRBD2 (5 bases). This CDR3 is built from 15 residues. V lost 2 bases and J 6 bases, leaving 14 bases between the germline ends. CDR1 is SEHNR, CDR2 FQNEAQ, per germline (reference sequence). The CDR3 nucleotides are TGTGCCAGCAGCTTAATCGGGGAATTCTTCAATGAGCAGTTCTTC. Its translation: CASSLIGEFFNEQFF.

The chain couples TRBV6-6 to TRBJ2-3; 8 nucleotides align to TRBD1. From germline, CDR1 is MNHNY and CDR2 SVGAGI (reference sequence). J gave up 3 bases and V 4 bases, and 9 bases lay outside the gene matches. The length of the CDR3 is 16 residues. The CDR3 nucleotides are TGTGCCAGCAGTTCCCGCGACAGGGGCGGAACAGATACGCAGTATTTT. As protein: CASSSRDRGGTDTQYF.

The V call is TRBV5-1, the J call TRBJ2-4, with D tentatively TRBD1 (5 bases). CDR1 and CDR2 from the germline V gene are SGHRS and YFSETQ. The CDR3 loop spans 17 amino acids. V was shortened by 0 bases and J by 1 base, with 14 bases between the two germline ends. The CDR3 region has the DNA TGCGCCAGCAGCTTGGGTACCAGGGAAGGGGCCAAAAACATTCAGTACTTC. Its translation: CASSLGTREGAKNIQYF.

The V and J genes are TRBV7-9 and TRBJ2-1, with a possible D match to TRBD1 (5 bases). The CDR3 runs to 17 residues. Germline loops: CDR1 SEHNR, CDR2 FQNEAQ (reference sequence). The V gene lost 3 bases and the J gene lost 0 bases, with 15 bases spanning the gap. The CDR3, as DNA: TGTGCCAGCAGCTTTCCCCAGGGTCCCAGCTCCTACAATGAGCAGTTCTTC. Protein product: CASSFPQGPSSYNEQFF.

The chain recombines TRBV5-1 with TRBJ1-2; 11 nucleotides match TRBD1. Looked up from germline, CDR1 is SGHRS and CDR2 is YFSETQ. The CDR3 runs to 15 residues. The ends lost 3 bases at V and 5 bases at J; junction bases unmatched: 6. The CDR3 protein is CASSSPGQGVYGYTF. For the CDR3, the DNA is TGCGCCAGCAGCTCGCCGGGACAGGGGGTTTATGGCTACACCTTC.

The gene calls are TRBV9 and TRBJ2-3; 14 positions match TRBD2. Per germline, CDR1 SGDLS and CDR2 YYNGEE. V lost 1 base to trimming and J lost 7 bases; unmatched junction nucleotides: 5. The CDR3 sequence is 16 residues long. The CDR3 is CASSVPGTSGSNTQYF. The CDR3 nucleotides are TGTGCCAGCAGCGTACCCGGGACTAGCGGGAGTAATACGCAGTATTTT.

This clonotype is a singleton in its sample. The chain joins TRBV5-1 to TRBJ2-7; D remains unclear. V was cut by 3 bases and J by 0 bases, with 10 bases left in between. Per germline, CDR1 SGHRS and CDR2 YFSETQ. CDR3 length: 14 residues. CDR3 DNA sequence: TGCGCCAGCAGCTCGATGAGTAGCTCCTACGAGCAGTACTTC. Its protein is CASSSMSSSYEQYF.

This chain links TRBV20-1 with TRBJ1-5, with a tentative D call TRBD1 (5 bases). Germline CDR1 is DFQATT and CDR2 is SNEGSKA (reference sequence). The CDR3 is 15 residues long. V dropped 5 bases and J dropped 2 bases, with 16 bases sitting between them. DNA of the CDR3: TGCAGTGCTCTAGATTTTCGAGGGGGCAATCAGCCCCAGCATTTT. Amino acids: CSALDFRGGNQPQHF.

The genes are TRBV7-8 and TRBJ1-2; D unclear. CDR1 and CDR2 (germline): SGHVS, FQNEAQ. The CDR3 is made up of 13 amino acids. V shed 5 bases and J shed 2 bases, with 9 bases lying between them. CDR3 DNA: TGTGCCAGCAGCCTACACGAAAACTATGGCTACACCTTC. Translated: CASSLHENYGYTF.

This clonotype was counted a few times. The chain carries TRBV29-1 and TRBJ1-2; 7 bases fit TRBD1. The CDR3 runs to 11 residues. The V segment lost 6 bases and the J segment 5 bases; nucleotides outside the gene matches: 3. Germline V lookup: CDR1 SQVTM, CDR2 ANQGSEA. CDR3 in amino acids: CSVQQGYGYTF. The CDR3 nucleotides are TGCAGCGTCCAACAGGGGTATGGCTACACCTTC.

This chain uses TRBV10-3 with TRBJ2-1; 11 nucleotides line up with TRBD2. CDR1 ENHRY and CDR2 SYGVKD come from the germline V gene. There are 16 residues in the CDR3. With V trimmed by 0 bases and J by 7 bases, 5 bases remained unmatched. The CDR3 region is CAISESPSGGRNEQFF. Written as DNA, the CDR3 is TGTGCCATCAGTGAGTCGCCTAGCGGGGGGCGGAATGAGCAGTTCTTC.